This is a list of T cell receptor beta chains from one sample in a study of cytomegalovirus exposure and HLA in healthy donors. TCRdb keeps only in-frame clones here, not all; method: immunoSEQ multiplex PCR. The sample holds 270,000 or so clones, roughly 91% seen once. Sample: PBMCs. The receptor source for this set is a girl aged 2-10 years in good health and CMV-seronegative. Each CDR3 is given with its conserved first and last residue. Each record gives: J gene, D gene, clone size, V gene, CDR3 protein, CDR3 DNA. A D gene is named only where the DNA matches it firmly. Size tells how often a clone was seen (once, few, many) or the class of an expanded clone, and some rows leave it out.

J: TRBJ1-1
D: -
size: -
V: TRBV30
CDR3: CAWSPGTREAFF
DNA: TGTGCCTGGAGCCCCGGGACAAGAGAAGCTTTCTTT

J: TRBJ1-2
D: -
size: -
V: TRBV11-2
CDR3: CASSLETGPNYGYTF
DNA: TGTGCCAGCAGCTTAGAGACAGGTCCTAACTATGGCTACACCTTC

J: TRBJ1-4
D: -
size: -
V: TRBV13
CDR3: CASSARRTSNEKLFF
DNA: TGTGCCAGCAGCGCAAGGAGGACTAGTAATGAAAAACTGTTTTTT

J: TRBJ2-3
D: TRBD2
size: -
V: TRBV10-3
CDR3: CATRPGLARDTQYF
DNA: TGTGCCACTCGCCCCGGACTAGCGAGGGATACGCAGTATTTT

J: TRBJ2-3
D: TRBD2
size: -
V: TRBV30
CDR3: CAWSVLGGGNTQYF
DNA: TGTGCCTGGAGTGTACTAGGCGGGGGGAATACGCAGTATTTT

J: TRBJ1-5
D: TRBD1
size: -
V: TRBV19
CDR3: CASSIDRANQPQHF
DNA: TGTGCCAGTAGTATCGACAGGGCCAATCAGCCCCAGCATTTT

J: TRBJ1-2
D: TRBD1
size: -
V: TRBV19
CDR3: CASSMSGFRDRGFHGYTF
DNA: TGTGCCAGTAGTATGAGTGGTTTCCGGGACAGGGGGTTTCATGGCTACACCTTC

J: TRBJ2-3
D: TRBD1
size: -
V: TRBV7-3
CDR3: CASSLTEGGLRDTQYF
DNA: TGTGCCAGCAGCTTAACAGAAGGGGGCCTGCGCGATACGCAGTATTTT

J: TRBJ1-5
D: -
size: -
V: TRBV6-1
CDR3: CASSETDQPQHF
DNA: TGTGCCAGCAGTGAAACGGATCAGCCCCAGCATTTT

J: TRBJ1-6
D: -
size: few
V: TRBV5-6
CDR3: CASSRRGYNSPLHF
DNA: TGTGCCAGCAGCAGACGGGGCTATAATTCACCCCTCCACTTT

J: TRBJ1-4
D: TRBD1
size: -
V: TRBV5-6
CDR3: CASSRGATNEKLFF
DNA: TGTGCCAGCTCCAGGGGGGCAACTAATGAAAAACTGTTTTTT

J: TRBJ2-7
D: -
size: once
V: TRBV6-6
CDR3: CASSNTYEQYF
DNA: TGTGCCAGCAGTAACACCTACGAGCAGTACTTC

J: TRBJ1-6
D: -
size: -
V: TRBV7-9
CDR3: CASKKRTDNSPLHF
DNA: TGTGCCAGCAAAAAAAGAACTGATAATTCACCCCTCCACTTT

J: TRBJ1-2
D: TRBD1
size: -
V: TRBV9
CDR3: CASSTKIGQGNYGYTF
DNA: TGTGCCAGCAGCACAAAGATTGGACAGGGGAACTATGGCTACACCTTC

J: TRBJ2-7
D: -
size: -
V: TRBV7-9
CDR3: CASSPGPRGPSYEQYF
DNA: TGTGCCAGCAGCCCCGGGCCAAGGGGCCCCTCCTACGAGCAGTACTTC

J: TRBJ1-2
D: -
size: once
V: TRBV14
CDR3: CASSQVFAPSGGYTF
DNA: TGTGCCAGCAGCCAAGTTTTCGCACCCTCGGGTGGCTACACCTTC

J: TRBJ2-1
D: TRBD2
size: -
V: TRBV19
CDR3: CASSGSWGGSYNEQFF
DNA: TGTGCCAGTTCTGGTTCATGGGGAGGGTCCTACAATGAGCAGTTCTTC

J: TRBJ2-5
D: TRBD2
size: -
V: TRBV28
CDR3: CASSLSGLGSGARGETQYF
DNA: TGTGCCAGCAGTTTATCGGGACTTGGTAGCGGGGCGAGGGGGGAGACCCAGTACTTC

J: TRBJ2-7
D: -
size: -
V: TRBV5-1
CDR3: CASSLGSSYEQYF
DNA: TGCGCCAGCAGCTTGGGCTCCTCCTACGAGCAGTACTTC

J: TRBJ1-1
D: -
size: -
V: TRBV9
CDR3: CASSLAPGRRGFF
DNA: TGTGCCAGCAGCCTAGCACCGGGGAGGAGAGGTTTCTTT

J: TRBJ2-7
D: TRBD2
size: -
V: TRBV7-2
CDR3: CASSPPGGSYEQYF
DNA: TGTGCCAGCAGCCCACCGGGGGGTTCCTACGAGCAGTACTTC

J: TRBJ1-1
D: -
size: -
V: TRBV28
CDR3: CASGGSWNTEAFF
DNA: TGTGCCAGCGGCGGGTCATGGAACACTGAAGCTTTCTTT

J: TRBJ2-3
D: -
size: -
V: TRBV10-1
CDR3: CAREHTQYF
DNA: TGCGCCAGAGAGCATACGCAGTATTTT

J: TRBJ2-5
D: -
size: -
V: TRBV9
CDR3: CASSAGQFQETQYF
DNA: TGTGCCAGCAGCGCGGGACAATTCCAAGAGACCCAGTACTTC

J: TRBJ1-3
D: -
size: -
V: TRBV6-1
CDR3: CASSVRAGNTIYF
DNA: TGTGCCAGCAGTGTCCGCGCTGGAAACACCATATATTTT

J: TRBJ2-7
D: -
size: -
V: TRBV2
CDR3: CASKRQAGEQYF
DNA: TGTGCCAGCAAGCGACAAGCGGGCGAGCAGTACTTC

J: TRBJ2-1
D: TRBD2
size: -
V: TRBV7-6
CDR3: CASSPTGTSGINEQFF
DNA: TGTGCCAGCAGCCCGACCGGGACTAGCGGGATCAATGAGCAGTTCTTC

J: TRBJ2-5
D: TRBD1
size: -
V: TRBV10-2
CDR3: CASSVPGAQGQYF
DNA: TGCGCCAGCAGTGTCCCAGGGGCACAGGGGCAGTACTTC